Below are 19 T cell receptor beta chains sequenced from a single sample in a study of blood T cell repertoires in COVID-19. Measured with immunoSEQ multiplex PCR; TCRdb has only the in-frame clones, and not every one. The data show 200,000 to 250,000 clones, roughly nine tenths seen once. Material for sequencing was PBMCs or T cells enriched from blood (not recorded which). The source of these receptors is a woman under 30 in a cohort exposed to, infected with or recovered from COVID-19 (not recorded which).

V gene TRBV19 combines with J gene TRBJ2-7; TRBD1 matches at 7 bases. Looked up from germline, CDR1 is LNHDA and CDR2 is SQIVND (reference sequence). J was trimmed by 2 bases and V by 5 bases; bases with no gene match: 6. The CDR3 has 14 residues. The CDR3 sequence: CASSSDRDTYEQYF. The CDR3 region has the DNA TGTGCCAGTAGTTCAGACAGGGACACCTACGAGCAGTACTTC.

This chain links TRBV2 with TRBJ2-5; a weak D match, TRBD1 (5 bases). The V and J ends lost 5 bases and 2 bases respectively, with 9 bases between them. The CDR3 covers 13 residues. Looked up from germline, CDR1 is SNHLY and CDR2 is FYNNEI. Written as DNA, the CDR3 is TGTGCCAGCAGTCCCCAGGGACAAGAGACCCAGTACTTC. Amino acids: CASSPQGQETQYF.

This sequence joins TRBV3-1 (or the pseudogene TRBV3-2) and TRBJ2-7; 8 nucleotides line up with TRBD2. Trimming at V came to 4 bases and at J to 3 bases, leaving 5 bases not matched to a gene. This CDR3 spans 14 amino acids. Germline lookup yields CDR1 LGHDT and CDR2 YNNKEL (reference sequence). CDR3 sequence (DNA): TGTGCCAGCAGCCGGGGGACTAGAGGCTACGAGCAGTACTTC. Translating it yields CASSRGTRGYEQYF.

The chain joins TRBV27 to TRBJ2-4; D is perhaps TRBD1 (5 bases). The CDR3 runs to 13 residues. CDR1 and CDR2 from the germline V gene are MNHEY and SMNVEV (reference sequence). V was shortened by 5 bases and J by 6 bases, with 11 bases between the two germline ends. The CDR3 DNA follows: TGTGCCAGCAGTCCGGACATCGGAAACATTCAGTACTTC. Its protein product is CASSPDIGNIQYF.

The CDR3 sequence is CASSLLAGGNTGELFF. The CDR3 DNA is TGTGCCAGCAGTTTGCTAGCGGGGGGGAACACCGGGGAGCTGTTTTTT. The rearrangement links TRBV27 to TRBJ2-2; TRBD2 matches at 11 bases. The length of the CDR3 is 16 residues. J was trimmed by 1 base and V by 3 bases; bases with no gene match: 1. Germline CDR1 reads MNHEY; CDR2 reads SMNVEV (reference sequence).

The chain carries TRBV2 and TRBJ2-3; D remains unclear. V dropped 4 bases and J dropped 1 base, with 6 bases sitting between them. Germline assignment: CDR1 SNHLY and CDR2 FYNNEI. The CDR3 sequence is 13 residues long. CDR3 DNA sequence: TGTGCCAGCAGTGGCTACGGCACAGATACGCAGTATTTT. Protein: CASSGYGTDTQYF.

The J gene is TRBJ1-2, the V gene TRBV20-1, with TRBD1 matching over 7 bases. The V gene end was trimmed by 3 bases and the J gene end by 0 bases; junction bases not matched to a gene: 7. This CDR3 has 15 residues. Per germline, CDR1 DFQATT and CDR2 SNEGSKA (reference sequence). The CDR3 here is CSASLGQETNYGYTF. CDR3 bases: TGCAGTGCTAGTCTCGGACAGGAGACTAACTATGGCTACACCTTC.

This clone was counted once. This chain joins TRBV6-5 and TRBJ1-5, with TRBD1 matching over 7 bases. V lost 7 bases to trimming and J lost 8 bases; unmatched junction nucleotides: 8. The CDR3 is 13 amino acids. Per the germline V gene, CDR1 is MNHEY and CDR2 is SVGAGI. The DNA of the CDR3 is TGTGCCAGCACCGAGACAGGGAAGGAGCCCCAGCATTTT. Translation: CASTETGKEPQHF.

The rearrangement joins TRBV27 to TRBJ1-6, with TRBD1 matching 8 bases. The CDR3 is 18 amino acids. V gave up 4 bases and J gave up 1 base; unmatched junction bases: 9. In germline, CDR1 is MNHEY, CDR2 SMNVEV (reference sequence). CDR3 region: CASSSTQGAVSYNSPLHF. The DNA for the CDR3 is TGTGCCAGCAGTTCCACGCAGGGGGCGGTTTCCTATAATTCACCCCTCCACTTT.

The rearrangement links TRBV28 to TRBJ2-4; the D gene is possibly TRBD2 (5 bases). Germline CDR1 and CDR2: MDHEN and SYDVKM. There are 15 residues in the CDR3. The V end was cut by 7 bases, the J end by 0 bases, with 13 bases between. Written as DNA, the CDR3 is TGTGCCAGCACCTCCGGACTGTTAGCCAAAAACATTCAGTACTTC. It translates to CASTSGLLAKNIQYF.

The genes are TRBV27 and TRBJ1-2, with D unclear. V dropped 3 bases and J dropped 2 bases, with 7 bases sitting between them. Germline CDR1 reads MNHEY; CDR2 reads SMNVEV (reference sequence). The CDR3 has 13 residues. The CDR3: CASSFRQNYGYTF. The CDR3 DNA follows: TGTGCCAGCAGTTTCAGGCAGAACTATGGCTACACCTTC.

The chain's CDR3 is CASSSDNHEQYF. CDR3 in DNA: TGTGCCAGCAGCTCGGACAACCACGAGCAGTACTTC. The rearrangement uses TRBV7-9 and TRBJ2-7, with TRBD1 as a possible D gene (5 bases). Trimming removed 4 bases from V and 5 bases from J, with 9 bases in between. Germline CDR1 and CDR2: SEHNR and FQNEAQ (reference sequence). This CDR3 is built from 12 residues.

The chain carries TRBV5-1 and TRBJ2-2; 8 bases line up with TRBD2. Germline loops: CDR1 SGHRS, CDR2 YFSETQ. The CDR3 is made up of 17 amino acids. The J segment lost 0 bases and the V segment lost 0 bases, leaving 4 bases of the junction unmatched. CDR3: CASSLVSGAPNTGELFF. The DNA for the CDR3 is TGCGCCAGCAGCTTGGTTAGCGGGGCCCCGAACACCGGGGAGCTGTTTTTT.

This clone was detected once. J is TRBJ2-1 and V is TRBV7-3; a possible D gene is TRBD2 (5 bases). CDR1 and CDR2 from the germline V gene are SGHTA and FQGTGA. V lost 5 bases and J lost 3, with 14 bases in between. CDR3 length equals 15 residues. The CDR3 loop reads CASSPSGSGYNEQFF. For the CDR3, the DNA is TGTGCCAGCAGCCCTTCGGGGAGCGGCTACAATGAGCAGTTCTTC.

The V call is TRBV11-2, the J call TRBJ2-5; D may be TRBD2 (5 bases). The CDR3 sequence is 13 residues long. Germline V gene sequence: CDR1 SGHAT, CDR2 FQNNGV. V lost 4 bases to trimming and J lost 4 bases, with 10 bases between them. The CDR3 DNA follows: TGTGCCAGCAGCTCTCTCGCGGGAGAGACCCAGTACTTC. The encoded protein is CASSSLAGETQYF.

This clone was counted a few times. The rearrangement joins TRBV2 to TRBJ1-2; no reliable D call. V was shortened by 11 bases and J by 6 bases, with 16 bases between the two germline ends. CDR1 SNHLY and CDR2 FYNNEI come from the germline V gene. This CDR3 region has 12 residues. This CDR3 is CAQERRSDGYTF. The CDR3 DNA is TGTGCCCAGGAGCGGAGATCCGATGGCTACACCTTC.

The sample holds one count of this clone. The chain recombines TRBV7-9 with TRBJ2-3; 10 bases map to TRBD1. Germline values: CDR1 SEHNR, CDR2 FQNEAQ (reference sequence). V gave up 5 bases and J gave up 5 bases; unmatched junction bases: 16. CDR3 length: 18 amino acids. CDR3 sequence: CASSPIGPTGGAGDTQYF. The CDR3, as DNA: TGTGCCAGCAGCCCGATCGGCCCGACAGGGGGCGCCGGAGATACGCAGTATTTT.

The gene calls are TRBV19 and TRBJ1-1; D gene ambiguous. Trimming removed 3 bases at V and 4 bases at J, with 15 bases between. CDR3 length: 15 amino acids. Germline CDR1 reads LNHDA; CDR2 reads SQIVND (reference sequence). As DNA, the CDR3 is TGTGCCAGTAGTATTAGGGAGTTGGGTGGCACTGAAGCTTTCTTT. Encoded protein: CASSIRELGGTEAFF.

The chain combines TRBV25-1 with TRBJ2-3, with 9 positions matching TRBD2. CDR1 and CDR2 (germline): MGHDK, SYGVNS. Trimming at V came to 0 bases and at J to 5 bases, leaving 3 bases not matched to a gene. The CDR3 loop spans 15 amino acids. CDR3 in amino acids: CASSEYERGVDTQYF. In DNA, the CDR3 is TGTGCCAGCAGTGAATATGAGCGGGGGGTAGATACGCAGTATTTT.